Listed here is a single TCR beta chain. The antigen remains unidentified. This sample was taken from a study of T cell responses to AZD1222 COVID-19 vaccine. Germline V lookup: CDR1 SGDLS, CDR2 YYNGEE. V dropped 5 bases and J dropped 8 bases, with 14 bases sitting between them. This CDR3 spans 14 amino acids. Study-level results: Recipients of two AZD1222 doses showed rising Spike-specific TCR breadth and depth. Seropositive AZD1222 recipients at baseline numbered only five or six. Donors skewed white British and female; clonal diversity was possibly underestimated. With dominance at 160-218 and 743-854, vaccine-associated CD4 TCRs spanned spike.

TCRdb keeps only in-frame clones here, not all; method: immunoSEQ multiplex PCR. This table has roughly 120,000 clones, 88% appearing once. Sequencing used peripheral blood, obtained on day 0 of MenACWY control vaccination. The chain couples TRBV9 to TRBJ1-6; no reliable D call. This receptor was identified in an adult in good health. The CDR3 spells CASSWDIKDSPLHF. The DNA of the CDR3 is TGTGCCAGCAGTTGGGATATTAAGGATTCACCCCTCCACTTT. Full variable domain (outside the CDR3, taken from reference TRBV9 and TRBJ1-6): DSGVTQTPKHLITATGQRVTLRCSPRSGDLSVYWYQQSLDQGLQFLIQYYNGEERAKGNILERFSAQQFPDLHSELNLSSLELGDSALYFCASSWDIKDSPLHFGNGTRLTVT.